This is a list of T cell receptor beta chains from one sample in a study of blood T cell repertoires in COVID-19. The assay was immunoSEQ multiplex PCR, and TCRdb's table has in-frame clones only and misses some. The profile shows around 63,000 clones, roughly 72% of them singletons. Sequencing input: peripheral blood. The receptors here all came from a woman in her seventies with COVID-19, enrolled during active disease. The CDR3 runs from the conserved cysteine through the conserved F or W. The D gene is left open where the match is weak. Where a row states a size, it is once, few, many or the class of an expanded clone; other rows omit it.

V	size	J	length	D	CDR3	DNA
TRBV3-1/TRBV3-2	.	TRBJ1-1	12	.	CASSQEGGEAFF	TGTGCCAGCAGCCAAGAAGGCGGTGAAGCTTTCTTT
TRBV12-3/TRBV12-4	few	TRBJ2-2	13	.	CASSDRQAGELFF	TGTGCCAGCAGTGACAGACAAGCCGGGGAGCTGTTTTTT
TRBV4-3	.	TRBJ1-6	20	TRBD1	CASSQIWTGGIGSYNSPLHF	TGCGCCAGCAGCCAGATCTGGACAGGGGGAATAGGCTCCTATAATTCACCCCTCCACTTT
TRBV27	.	TRBJ2-3	12	TRBD2	CASSGGRNTQYF	TGTGCCAGCAGTGGCGGGAGGAATACGCAGTATTTT
TRBV15	.	TRBJ2-1	17	TRBD1	CATSRRGGTGAYNEQFF	TGTGCCACCAGCAGGAGGGGTGGGACAGGGGCCTACAATGAGCAGTTCTTC
TRBV2	.	TRBJ2-7	14	TRBD1	CASSGSGQDYEQYF	TGTGCCAGCAGTGGATCGGGACAGGACTACGAGCAGTACTTC
TRBV19	.	TRBJ2-1	15	TRBD2	CASSPSGSSYNEQFF	TGTGCCAGTAGTCCTAGCGGGAGCTCCTACAATGAGCAGTTCTTC
TRBV24-1	.	TRBJ1-1	17	.	CATSDFPRLVMNTEAFF	TGTGCCACCAGTGATTTTCCCCGTTTAGTTATGAACACTGAAGCTTTCTTT
TRBV19	few	TRBJ2-5	14	TRBD1	CASSRQGSGETQYF	TGTGCCAGTAGCCGACAGGGGTCCGGCGAGACCCAGTACTTC
TRBV11-3	.	TRBJ1-2	15	.	CASSLGSGGVYGYTF	TGTGCCAGCAGCTTAGGGTCTGGAGGGGTCTATGGCTACACCTTC
TRBV21-1	.	TRBJ1-4	18	.	CASSPTGTEVVTNEKLFF	TGTGCCAGCAGCCCAACCGGGACAGAAGTTGTAACTAATGAAAAACTGTTTTTT
TRBV4-3	.	TRBJ2-7	15	.	CASSQDQDSYREQYF	TGCGCCAGCAGCCAAGATCAGGACAGTTACAGGGAGCAGTACTTC
TRBV3-1/TRBV3-2	.	TRBJ2-4	17	.	CASSQEGAVLAKNIQYF	TGTGCCAGCAGCCAAGAAGGAGCGGTCCTAGCCAAAAACATTCAGTACTTC
TRBV6-2/TRBV6-3	.	TRBJ2-3	19	TRBD2	CASSFTTSGGEEYTDTQYF	TGTGCCAGCAGTTTCACGACTAGCGGGGGGGAGGAGTACACAGATACGCAGTATTTT
TRBV18	.	TRBJ1-2	13	TRBD1	CASSPDRDYGYTF	TGTGCCAGCTCACCCGACAGGGACTATGGCTACACCTTC
TRBV6-2/TRBV6-3	few	TRBJ1-2	12	.	CASSSGVGGYTF	TGTGCCAGCAGTTCGGGGGTCGGTGGCTACACCTTC
TRBV11-3	few	TRBJ2-3	17	TRBD1	CASSLGTGGRSTDTQYF	TGTGCCAGCAGCTTAGGGACAGGGGGCCGGAGCACAGATACGCAGTATTTT
TRBV9	.	TRBJ2-2	16	TRBD2	CASSGVLAGFAGELFF	TGTGCCAGCAGCGGCGTACTAGCGGGATTCGCCGGGGAGCTGTTTTTT
TRBV5-4	few	TRBJ1-2	16	.	CASSLVGQVALYGYTF	TGTGCCAGCAGCTTGGTTGGGCAGGTTGCGCTCTATGGCTACACCTTC
TRBV29-1	.	TRBJ2-7	14	TRBD2	CSVEVASGGYEQYF	TGCAGCGTTGAAGTGGCCAGCGGGGGGTACGAGCAGTACTTC
TRBV6-5	.	TRBJ1-2	15	TRBD1	CASRIAGQGPYGYTF	TGTGCCAGCAGAATTGCGGGACAGGGGCCCTATGGCTACACCTTC
TRBV13	once	TRBJ1-3	16	TRBD1	CASSLEGQGKGNTIYF	TGTGCCAGCAGCTTAGAGGGACAGGGGAAAGGAAACACCATATATTTT
TRBV11-3	.	TRBJ2-1	15	TRBD1	CASSRQGTGRGEQFF	TGTGCCAGCAGCCGACAGGGAACGGGACGGGGTGAGCAGTTCTTC
TRBV15	.	TRBJ1-4	15	.	CATSPVGGGRAKLFF	TGTGCCACCAGCCCGGTTGGGGGAGGGAGGGCAAAACTGTTTTTT
TRBV29-1	few	TRBJ1-2	15	.	CSVEGLRDSNYGYTF	TGCAGCGTTGAAGGTCTCAGGGACTCAAACTATGGCTACACCTTC
TRBV4-3	few	TRBJ2-1	15	.	CASSQDWASYNEQFF	TGCGCCAGCAGCCAAGATTGGGCCTCCTACAATGAGCAGTTCTTC
TRBV18	.	TRBJ1-1	13	.	CASSPEMNTEAFF	TGTGCCAGCTCACCTGAGATGAACACTGAAGCTTTCTTT
TRBV29-1	few	TRBJ2-2	15	.	CSVAEGPANTGELFF	TGCAGCGTTGCCGAGGGCCCCGCGAACACCGGGGAGCTGTTTTTT
TRBV13	.	TRBJ1-2	13	.	CASSLAGAYGYTF	TGTGCCAGCAGCTTAGCAGGGGCTTATGGCTACACCTTC
TRBV23-1	.	TRBJ1-5	14	.	CASADGGRREPQHF	TGCGCCAGCGCCGACGGGGGGCGCAGGGAGCCCCAGCATTTT
TRBV7-8	once	TRBJ2-1	15	TRBD2	CASSYLAGKGNEQFF	TGTGCCAGCAGCTACCTAGCGGGCAAAGGGAATGAGCAGTTCTTC
TRBV28	once	TRBJ2-4	13	TRBD2	CASSPPHTAGEYF	TGTGCCAGCAGTCCCCCCCATACAGCGGGAGAGTACTTC
TRBV19	.	TRBJ1-1	13	.	CASSTQVTTEAFF	TGTGCCAGTAGTACGCAGGTAACCACTGAAGCTTTCTTT
TRBV7-3	.	TRBJ2-1	14	TRBD2	CASSPRREGNEQFF	TGTGCCAGCAGCCCCAGGCGGGAGGGGAATGAGCAGTTCTTC
TRBV29-1	once	TRBJ1-1	13	TRBD1	CSVTKTGAGEAFF	TGCAGCGTTACCAAGACAGGGGCCGGTGAAGCTTTCTTT
TRBV13	.	TRBJ2-5	18	TRBD2	CASSLGRELAGLRETQYF	TGTGCCAGCAGCTTAGGCCGTGAACTAGCGGGACTGAGAGAGACCCAGTACTTC
TRBV6-2/TRBV6-3	.	TRBJ1-2	13	TRBD1	CASSYSDRGGYTF	TGTGCCAGCAGTTACTCGGACAGGGGCGGCTACACCTTC
TRBV5-1	.	TRBJ1-1	16	TRBD1	CASTVGTVNVGTEAFF	TGCGCCAGCACCGTCGGGACAGTAAACGTCGGCACTGAAGCTTTCTTT